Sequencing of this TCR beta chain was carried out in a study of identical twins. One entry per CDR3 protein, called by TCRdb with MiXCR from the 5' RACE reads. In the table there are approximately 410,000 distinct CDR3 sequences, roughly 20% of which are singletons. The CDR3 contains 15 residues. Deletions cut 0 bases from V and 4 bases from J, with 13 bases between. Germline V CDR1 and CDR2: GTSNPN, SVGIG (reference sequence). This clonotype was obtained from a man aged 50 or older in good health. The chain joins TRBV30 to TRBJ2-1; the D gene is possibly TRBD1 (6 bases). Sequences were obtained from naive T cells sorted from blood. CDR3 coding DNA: TGTGCCTGGAGTGTACAGATCGGACAGTACAATGAGCAGTTCTTC. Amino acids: CAWSVQIGQYNEQFF.